This entry concerns a single TCR beta chain. This entry belongs to a study of regulatory T cells in long-lasting Graves disease. Libraries of TCR beta came from iRepertoire HTBI primers plus Arm-PCR of CDR3 regions. MiXCR, applied by TCRdb to the multiplex PCR reads, yields one record per CDR3 protein. The sample consists of 700,000 or so distinct CDR3 sequences, about 32% of them appearing once. Time point here: persistent/refractory GD, antithyroid drugs over 5 years with positive TRAb. TCR sequences were obtained from RNA taken from PBMCs. V was shortened by 2 bases and J by 0 bases, with 11 bases between the two germline ends. This CDR3 region has 14 residues. CDR1 is DFQATT and CDR2 is SNEGSKA in the germline V gene (reference sequence).

The starting material was peripheral blood mononuclear cells (PBMCs), obtained when the disease was refractory, from a patient treated with antithyroid drugs. The chain links TRBV20-1 to TRBJ2-7, with TRBD2 as a possible D gene (5 bases). This TCR derives from a female donor with Graves disease. The CDR3 nucleotides read TGCAGTGCTAGACGGAGAGGGATCTCCTACGAGCAGTACTTC. Protein sequence: CSARRRGISYEQYF.